Listed below are T cell receptor beta chains from one sample, sequenced in a study of blood T cells in healthy people across ages. TCRdb processed the 5' RACE reads anew with MiXCR; each CDR3 protein has one entry. The profile shows roughly 1,000,000 distinct CDR3 sequences, roughly 24% of them singletons. Separately, the same data were catalogued under a study of T cells of mothers and their children.

The sequenced material came from blood. These receptors were obtained from a girl aged 2 to 9 in good health. The CDR3 runs from the conserved cysteine through the conserved F or W. D genes are given only for firm matches. The size entry is marked missing in some rows and otherwise reads once, few, many or a size class.

J | size | V | D | DNA | CDR3
TRBJ2-7 | - | TRBV13 | - | TGTGCCAGCAGCTTAGGTCTCAGCGAGCAGTACTTC | CASSLGLSEQYF
TRBJ2-1 | few | TRBV7-3 | TRBD2 | TGTGCCAGCAGCTTCCTACCGGGACTAGCGGGAGGTGGCAATGAGCAGTTCTTC | CASSFLPGLAGGGNEQFF
TRBJ2-5 | many | TRBV9 | - | TGTGCCAGCAGCGTAGAAGGAGAGTCGGAGACCCAGTACTTC | CASSVEGESETQYF
TRBJ2-7 | - | TRBV12-5 | - | TGTGCTAGCGAATGGACAGCGGGTGACGAGCAGTACTTC | CASEWTAGDEQYF
TRBJ2-5 | - | TRBV5-1 | - | TGCGCCAGCAGCAGGGCCTACCCGGAGGAGACCCAGTACTTC | CASSRAYPEETQYF
TRBJ2-1 | few | TRBV12-3/TRBV12-4 | - | TGTGCCAGCAGTTCCGGGGTGGGGGCCGGGGATGAGCAGTTCTTC | CASSSGVGAGDEQFF
TRBJ2-1 | - | TRBV28 | TRBD2 | TGTGCCAGCAGCTCGTCCGCTAGCGGACCTTACAATGAGCAGTTCTTC | CASSSSASGPYNEQFF
TRBJ1-2 | - | TRBV29-1 | TRBD1 | TGCAGCGCGACCTTGACAGGGAACCCCACCTTC | CSATLTGNPTF
TRBJ1-1 | - | TRBV6-5 | - | TGTGCCAGCAGACTCTCCCTGAACACTGAAGCTTTCTTT | CASRLSLNTEAFF
TRBJ2-1 | few | TRBV6-2/TRBV6-3 | TRBD1 | TGTGCCAGCAGTTTCCCGGGACAGAACAATGAGCAGTTCTTC | CASSFPGQNNEQFF
TRBJ2-1 | few | TRBV4-1 | - | TGCGCCAGCAGCCAGGAACCCCTCTGGGGGAATGAGCAGTTCTTC | CASSQEPLWGNEQFF
TRBJ2-5 | few | TRBV9 | - | TGTGCCAGCAGCCCAACCCCCCGGGCCATGGGAGAGACCCAGTACTTC | CASSPTPRAMGETQYF
TRBJ2-1 | - | TRBV7-2 | TRBD2 | TGTGCCAGCACTAGCGGGACTAGCCGTGAGCAGTTCTTC | CASTSGTSREQFF
TRBJ1-5 | few | TRBV12-3/TRBV12-4 | - | TGTGCCAGCAGCAAGGGACGCGGCAATCAGCCCCAGCATTTT | CASSKGRGNQPQHF
TRBJ2-1 | - | TRBV12-3/TRBV12-4 | - | TGTGCCAGCAGTTCCTCCGGGACGGACGCCTTGCAGCAGTTCTTC | CASSSSGTDALQQFF
TRBJ2-7 | - | TRBV29-1 | - | TGCAGCGTCCAAGGTACCTACTACGAGCAGTACTTC | CSVQGTYYEQYF
TRBJ2-7 | few | TRBV7-9 | - | TGTGCCAGCAGCAGGGAGTACGAGCAGTACTTC | CASSREYEQYF
TRBJ2-5 | - | TRBV5-1 | TRBD2 | TGCGCCAGCAGCTTGGGGGCTAGCGGGGGCCAAGAGACCCAGTACTTC | CASSLGASGGQETQYF
TRBJ2-5 | - | TRBV28 | - | TGTGCCAGCAGCCTGGGGACCCCGGCGGGTGAGACCCAGTACTTC | CASSLGTPAGETQYF
TRBJ2-4 | few | TRBV5-1 | TRBD1 | TGCGCCAGCAGCCCCGGGACAGCTGGTGTCAAAAACATTCAGTACTTC | CASSPGTAGVKNIQYF
TRBJ2-7 | many | TRBV28 | - | TGTGCCAGCACCAACTCCTACGAGCAGTACTTC | CASTNSYEQYF
TRBJ2-3 | few | TRBV20-1 | - | TGCAGTGCTAGACTCACAGATACGCAGTATTTT | CSARLTDTQYF
TRBJ2-1 | few | TRBV7-9 | - | TGTGCCAGCAGCTTAGGAGAAGTGCAGTTCTTC | CASSLGEVQFF
TRBJ2-7 | few | TRBV2 | - | TGTGCCAGCAGGGACAGAAAAGCGGGCGAGCAGTACTTC | CASRDRKAGEQYF
TRBJ2-7 | few | TRBV29-1 | - | TGCAGCGTTATGGAGGACTACGAGCAGTACTTC | CSVMEDYEQYF
TRBJ2-5 | - | TRBV3-1 | - | TGTGCCAGCAGCCAAGAAGTCACCGGGAGAAGGTTCTTC | CASSQEVTGRRFF
TRBJ1-1 | - | TRBV24-1 | - | TGTGCCACCAGTGATCCCGGACGGGGCCCTGAAGCTTTCTTT | CATSDPGRGPEAFF
TRBJ2-1 | - | TRBV7-2 | - | TGTGCCAGCAAACGAAGCTCCTACAATGAGCAGTTCTTC | CASKRSSYNEQFF
TRBJ2-1 | - | TRBV3-1 | TRBD2 | TGTGCCAGCAGCCAAGCAGCGGGAGTCAATGAGCAGTTCTTC | CASSQAAGVNEQFF
TRBJ2-3 | - | TRBV6-5 | TRBD2 | TGTGCCAGCAGTTACTCTGTGGCGGGAGCCAGCACAGATACGCAGTATTTT | CASSYSVAGASTDTQYF
TRBJ2-3 | few | TRBV29-1 | - | TGCAGCGTTCGTGAGAGGGCGGTCGAGGATACGCAGTATTTT | CSVRERAVEDTQYF
TRBJ2-5 | - | TRBV5-8 | TRBD2 | TGTGCCAGCAGCTTGGCCGGGACTAGCGGGACTTGGGAGACCCAGTACTTC | CASSLAGTSGTWETQYF
TRBJ1-4 | - | TRBV19 | - | TGTGCCAGTAGGAAGGAAAGTAGGAATGAAAAACTGTTTTTT | CASRKESRNEKLFF
TRBJ1-2 | few | TRBV15 | TRBD1 | TGTGCCACCAGCATAGGGACAGGGATGTACTATGGCTACACCTTC | CATSIGTGMYYGYTF
TRBJ1-4 | few | TRBV28 | TRBD1 | TGTGCCAGCAGTTTAAGGTCATGGACAGGGGGTGTGAAGCTGTTTTTT | CASSLRSWTGGVKLFF
TRBJ1-1 | - | TRBV4-1 | - | TGCGCCAGCAGCCAAGAGTCAGTGGTGAACCCTGAAGCTTTCTTT | CASSQESVVNPEAFF
TRBJ2-7 | - | TRBV21-1 | - | TGTGCCAACCAACCCGTCACAGCGGGGGACTACGAGCAGTACTTC | CANQPVTAGDYEQYF
TRBJ2-7 | - | TRBV20-1 | - | TGCAGTGCTAGAGTTAGTCCGCAATCCTACGAGCAGTACTTC | CSARVSPQSYEQYF
TRBJ1-5 | - | TRBV20-1 | TRBD1 | TGCAGTGCTAGAGGGGACAGATCTAATCAGCCCCAGCATTTT | CSARGDRSNQPQHF